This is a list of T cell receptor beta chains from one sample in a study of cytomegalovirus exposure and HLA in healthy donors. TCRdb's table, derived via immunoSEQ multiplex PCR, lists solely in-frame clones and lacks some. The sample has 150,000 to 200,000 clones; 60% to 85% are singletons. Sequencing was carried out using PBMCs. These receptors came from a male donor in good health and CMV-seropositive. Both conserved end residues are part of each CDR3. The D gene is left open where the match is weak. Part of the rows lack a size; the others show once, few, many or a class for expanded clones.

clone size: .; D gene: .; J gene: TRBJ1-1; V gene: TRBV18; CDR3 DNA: TGTGCCAGCTCCCTAGGACAGATGAACACTGAAGCTTTCTTT; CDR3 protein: CASSLGQMNTEAFF
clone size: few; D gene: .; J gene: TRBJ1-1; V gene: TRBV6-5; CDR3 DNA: TGTGCCAGCAGACAGGGTATGACCACTGAAGCTTTCTTT; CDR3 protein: CASRQGMTTEAFF
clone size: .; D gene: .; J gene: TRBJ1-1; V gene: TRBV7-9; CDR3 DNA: TGTGCCAGCAGCTTAGTTCGGGGATTGAGCACTGAAGCTTTCTTT; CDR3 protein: CASSLVRGLSTEAFF
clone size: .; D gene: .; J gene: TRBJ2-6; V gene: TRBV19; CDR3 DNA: TGTGCCAGTATTCCCCGGGACTCTGGGGCCAACGTCCTGACTTTC; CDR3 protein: CASIPRDSGANVLTF
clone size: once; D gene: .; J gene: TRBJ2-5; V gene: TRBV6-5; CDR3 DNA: TGTGCCAGCAGTTACGGGCGTTTATCTCAAGAGACCCAGTACTTC; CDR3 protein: CASSYGRLSQETQYF
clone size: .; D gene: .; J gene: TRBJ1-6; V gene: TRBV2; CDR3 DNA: TGTGCCAGCAGGGAGGGGATGAATTCACCCCTCCACTTT; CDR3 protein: CASREGMNSPLHF
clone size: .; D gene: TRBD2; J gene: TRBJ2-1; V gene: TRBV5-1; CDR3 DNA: TGCGCCAGCAGCCCCGGGGGTAGCGGGGCAAACAATGAGCAGTTCTTC; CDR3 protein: CASSPGGSGANNEQFF
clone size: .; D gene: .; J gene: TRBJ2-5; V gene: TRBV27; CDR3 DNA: TGTGCCAGCAGTTTATCGGGCAGGGGCACCCAGTACTTC; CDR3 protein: CASSLSGRGTQYF
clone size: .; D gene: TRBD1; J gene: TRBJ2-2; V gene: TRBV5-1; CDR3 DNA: TGCGCCAGCAGGACAGGGGGGGCCGGGGAGCTGTTTTTT; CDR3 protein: CASRTGGAGELFF
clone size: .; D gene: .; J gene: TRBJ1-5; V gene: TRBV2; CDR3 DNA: TGTGCCAGCAGTGAATCGAGTCGCAATCAGCCCCAGCATTTT; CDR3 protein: CASSESSRNQPQHF
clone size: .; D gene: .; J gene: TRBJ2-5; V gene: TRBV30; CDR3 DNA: TGTGCCTGGAGTGGAGCTCTGGAGACCCAGTACTTC; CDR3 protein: CAWSGALETQYF
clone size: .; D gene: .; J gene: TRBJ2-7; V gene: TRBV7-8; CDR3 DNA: TGTGCCAGCAGCTTAGCTTCTGGACGACGAAACCAGGGTTACGAGCAGTACTTC; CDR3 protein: CASSLASGRRNQGYEQYF
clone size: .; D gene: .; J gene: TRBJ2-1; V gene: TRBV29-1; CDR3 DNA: TGCAGCGTTGGCGAGTCCTACAATGAGCAGTTCTTC; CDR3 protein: CSVGESYNEQFF
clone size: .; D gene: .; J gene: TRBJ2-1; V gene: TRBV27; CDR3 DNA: TGTGCCAGCAGTTTAGACGGAGGGGCCTATGAGCAGTTCTTC; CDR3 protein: CASSLDGGAYEQFF
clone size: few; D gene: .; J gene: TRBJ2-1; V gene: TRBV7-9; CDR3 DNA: TGTGCCAGCAGCCTCGGAAGGGAGTACAATGAGCAGTTCTTC; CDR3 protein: CASSLGREYNEQFF
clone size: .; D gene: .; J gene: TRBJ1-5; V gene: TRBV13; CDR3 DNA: TGTGCCAGCAGCTTAGGATTGCAGAATCAGCCCCAGCATTTT; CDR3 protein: CASSLGLQNQPQHF
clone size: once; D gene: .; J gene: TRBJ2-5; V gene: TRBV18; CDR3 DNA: TGTGCCAGCTCCTCCCAAGCGGATCAAGAGACCCAGTACTTC; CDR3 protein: CASSSQADQETQYF
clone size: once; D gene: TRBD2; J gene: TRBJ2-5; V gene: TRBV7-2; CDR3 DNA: TGTGCCAGCAGCTTAGTCGGGCTAGCGGGGGGAGGAGAGACCCAGTACTTC; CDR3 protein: CASSLVGLAGGGETQYF
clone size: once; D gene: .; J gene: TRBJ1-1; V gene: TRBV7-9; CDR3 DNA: TGTGCCAGCAGCTTAGTTTCAGGGATGAACACTGAAGCTTTCTTT; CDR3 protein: CASSLVSGMNTEAFF
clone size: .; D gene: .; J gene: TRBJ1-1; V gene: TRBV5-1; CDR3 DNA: TGCGCCAGTACTCCCCGGACTTCGAACACTGAAGCTTTCTTT; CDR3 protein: CASTPRTSNTEAFF
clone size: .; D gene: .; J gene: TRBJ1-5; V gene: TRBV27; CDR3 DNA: TGTGCCAGCAGTTTATTGTCTAACTCGGCCCAGCATTTT; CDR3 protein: CASSLLSNSAQHF
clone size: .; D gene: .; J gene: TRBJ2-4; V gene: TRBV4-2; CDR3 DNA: TGTGCCAGCAGCCAAGGAGCTAGCTCCTTAGGAAACATTCAGTACTTC; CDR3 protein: CASSQGASSLGNIQYF
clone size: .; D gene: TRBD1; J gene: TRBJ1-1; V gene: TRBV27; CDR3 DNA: TGTGCCAGCAGTGAAGACAGGGGGAGAACTGAAGCTTTCTTT; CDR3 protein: CASSEDRGRTEAFF
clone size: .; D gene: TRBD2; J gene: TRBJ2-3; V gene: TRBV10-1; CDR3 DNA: TGCGCCAGCAGTGAGTGGGGGACTAGCGGATCCACAGATACGCAGTATTTT; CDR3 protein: CASSEWGTSGSTDTQYF
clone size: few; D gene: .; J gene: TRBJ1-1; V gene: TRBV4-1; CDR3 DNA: TGCGCCAGCAGCCAAGAATTTCGTGTGAACACTGAAGCTTTCTTT; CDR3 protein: CASSQEFRVNTEAFF
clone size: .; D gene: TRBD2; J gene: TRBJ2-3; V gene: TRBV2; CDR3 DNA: TGTGCCAGTTCCTCCCGGGACTATCTTTTAACCGATACGCAGTATTTT; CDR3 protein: CASSSRDYLLTDTQYF
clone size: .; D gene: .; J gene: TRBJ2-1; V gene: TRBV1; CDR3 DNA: TGCACCAGCAGCCACCCAATTTCCAGGTTCTCCTACAATGAGCAGTTCTTC; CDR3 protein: CTSSHPISRFSYNEQFF
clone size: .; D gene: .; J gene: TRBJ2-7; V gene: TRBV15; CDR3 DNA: TGTGCCACCAGCGCCCAGATGGGCGTTTCGATTGGCGAGCAGTACTTC; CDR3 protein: CATSAQMGVSIGEQYF
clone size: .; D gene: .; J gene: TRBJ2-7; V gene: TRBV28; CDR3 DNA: .; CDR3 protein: CASSSSNAGGPTYEQYF